The T cell receptor (beta chain) under discussion was sequenced for a study of blood T cell repertoires in COVID-19. For the study at large: COVID-19 samples collected from the United States, Italy and Spain covered acute and convalescent phases. PBMCs, B-cell-depleted T cells, or T cells were the source of the cDNA or gDNA that made up the material.

V shed 2 bases and J shed 5 bases, with 9 bases lying between them. This CDR3 is 13 amino acids long. Germline V gene sequence: CDR1 SGHTS, CDR2 YDEGEE. Only in-frame clones appear in the TCRdb table, and some are missing; sequencing was by immunoSEQ multiplex PCR. Altogether some 200,000 clones are present, about 90% being singletons, with the ten largest covering roughly 2.6%. Sequencing used peripheral blood. This TCR came from a man aged 40-49 years with active or convalescent COVID-19. The chain has TRBV5-8 and TRBJ2-3, with unresolved D. The CDR3 is CASSLRSGDTQYF. The DNA for the CDR3 is TGTGCCAGCAGCTTACGGTCAGGAGATACGCAGTATTTT.